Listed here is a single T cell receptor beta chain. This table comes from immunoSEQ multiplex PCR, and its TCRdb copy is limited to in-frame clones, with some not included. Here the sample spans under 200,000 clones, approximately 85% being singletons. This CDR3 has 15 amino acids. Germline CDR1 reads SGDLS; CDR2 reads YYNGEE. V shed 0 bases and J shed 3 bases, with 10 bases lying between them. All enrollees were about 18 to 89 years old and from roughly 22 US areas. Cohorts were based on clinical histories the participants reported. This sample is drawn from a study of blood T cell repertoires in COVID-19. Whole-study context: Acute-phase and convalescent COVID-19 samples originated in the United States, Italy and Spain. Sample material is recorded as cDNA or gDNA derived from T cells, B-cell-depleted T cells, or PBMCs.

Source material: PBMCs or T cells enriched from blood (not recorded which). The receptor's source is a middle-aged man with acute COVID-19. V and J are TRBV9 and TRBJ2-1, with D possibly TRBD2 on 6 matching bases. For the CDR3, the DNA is TGTGCCAGCAGCGTAGGAACTAGCCTCTACAATGAGCAGTTCTTC. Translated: CASSVGTSLYNEQFF.